A single sample gave rise to the 11 T cell receptor beta chains below, sequenced in a study of OX40 agonist ivuxolimab in advanced cancers. Generated by immunoSEQ multiplex PCR, the TCRdb table keeps only in-frame clones and is missing some. The sample contains roughly 60,000 clones, roughly 85% of which appear only once. Sequenced here: CD4+ or CD8+ T cells sorted from blood, sampled in a trial of the OX40 agonist ivuxolimab. Receptor source: an adult with an advanced solid tumor such as melanoma, head and neck, liver or kidney cancer.

This chain joins TRBV5-6 and TRBJ1-6; 9 bases align to TRBD1. The CDR3 totals 17 residues. CDR1 and CDR2 (germline): SGHDT, YYEEEE. Trimming at V came to 1 base and at J to 6 bases, leaving 8 bases not matched to a gene. As DNA, the CDR3 is TGTGCCAGCAGCTTGTCTGGGACAGGGATGTCTAATTCACCCCTCCACTTT. Protein sequence: CASSLSGTGMSNSPLHF.

The chain couples TRBV16 to TRBJ2-3; 8 bases agree with TRBD1. After removal of 0 bases from V and 1 base from J, the junction contained 3 bases not matched to a gene. Looked up from germline, CDR1 is KGHSY and CDR2 is FQNENV. The CDR3 is made up of 16 amino acids. CDR3 sequence: CASSQSYRGGTDTQYF. The CDR3, as DNA: TGTGCCAGCAGCCAATCGTACAGGGGGGGCACAGATACGCAGTATTTT. The full variable domain, rest sourced from reference TRBV16 and TRBJ2-3, is GEEVAQTPKHLVRGEGQKAKLYCAPIKGHSYVFWYQQVLKNEFKFLISFQNENVFDETGMPKERFSAKCLPNSPCSLEIQATKLEDSAVYFCASSQSYRGGTDTQYFGPGTRLTVL.

The rearrangement uses TRBV30 and TRBJ2-2; D may be TRBD1 (5 bases). The CDR3 is 15 residues long. Looked up from germline, CDR1 is GTSNPN and CDR2 is SVGIG (reference sequence). The V and J ends lost 3 bases and 1 base respectively, with 12 bases between them. The CDR3 DNA sequence: TGTGCCTGGAGAGAACTTGACAGGAACACCGGGGAGCTGTTTTTT. This translates into CAWRELDRNTGELFF.

The chain couples TRBV9 to TRBJ2-1; D uncertain. The CDR3 sequence is 17 residues long. Trimming took 0 bases from V and 0 from J, leaving 13 bases between them. Germline V gene lookup returns CDR1 SGDLS and CDR2 YYNGEE. The CDR3 region is CASSVESDISSYNEQFF. DNA for the CDR3: TGTGCCAGCAGCGTAGAGTCGGATATTAGCTCCTACAATGAGCAGTTCTTC.

This sequence joins TRBV28 and TRBJ2-3, with 11 positions matching TRBD2. The CDR3 spans 16 residues. Trimming took 2 bases from V and 11 from J; bases not matched to a gene: 12. Germline-derived CDR1 and CDR2 are MDHEN and SYDVKM. This chain's CDR3 is CASSLGGGLAEYGQYF. CDR3 in DNA: TGTGCCAGCAGTTTAGGGGGGGGACTAGCGGAATACGGGCAGTATTTT.

The chain links TRBV12-5 to TRBJ1-2, with D possibly matching TRBD1 (5 bases). The CDR3 length is 14 residues. V was cut by 3 bases and J by 6 bases, with 14 bases left in between. Germline CDR1 LGHNT, CDR2 FRNRAP. The CDR3 sequence: CASGFLMDKNGYTF. The CDR3 DNA reads as TGTGCTAGTGGTTTTCTTATGGACAAGAATGGCTACACCTTC.

This chain joins TRBV27 and TRBJ2-7, with 8 positions matching TRBD1. There are 14 residues in the CDR3. The junction had 6 bases not matched to a gene; V was cut back by 5 bases and J by 3 bases. Germline-derived CDR1 and CDR2 are MNHEY and SMNVEV (reference sequence). This chain's CDR3 is CASSIGQGNYEQYF. CDR3 bases: TGTGCCAGCAGTATCGGACAGGGTAACTACGAGCAGTACTTC.

The V and J genes are TRBV27 and TRBJ2-2; the D gene is possibly TRBD1 (6 bases). CDR3 size: 12 residues. Germline V CDR1 and CDR2: MNHEY, SMNVEV (reference sequence). V was trimmed by 7 bases and J by 6 bases, leaving 9 bases between them. CDR3 nucleotide sequence: TGTGCCAGCACGGACAGACCCGGGGAGCTGTTTTTT. This codes for CASTDRPGELFF.

This clone was observed a handful of times. The V call is TRBV6-1, the J call TRBJ1-2; D remains ambiguous. V was trimmed by 0 bases and J by 4 bases, leaving 12 bases between them. The CDR3 loop spans 15 amino acids. Germline CDR1 reads MNHNS; CDR2 reads SASEGT. For the CDR3, the DNA is TGTGCCAGCAGTGAAGCTGACGAATGGGCCTATGGCTACACCTTC. It specifies CASSEADEWAYGYTF.

The J gene is TRBJ2-5, the V gene TRBV11-3; TRBD1 agrees at 12 bases. Looked up from germline, CDR1 is SGHNT and CDR2 is YENEEA. This CDR3 is 15 amino acids long. The V gene end was trimmed by 6 bases and the J gene end by 5 bases; junction bases not matched to a gene: 7. CDR3 sequence reads: CASSSMGQGAETQYF. CDR3 sequence (DNA): TGTGCCAGCAGTAGTATGGGACAGGGGGCTGAGACCCAGTACTTC.

This clone counts as large (0.1 to 1%). V usage is TRBV19 and J usage is TRBJ2-2, with TRBD1 identical over 9 bases. With V trimmed by 9 bases and J by 5 bases, 13 bases remained unmatched. The germline CDR1 and CDR2 sequences are LNHDA and SQIVND (reference sequence). The CDR3 extends over 16 amino acids. The DNA of the CDR3 is TGTGCCAGCCTCGGGACAGGGCTAAGGGGAACCGGGGAGCTGTTTTTT. As protein: CASLGTGLRGTGELFF. The variable domain in full, completed from reference TRBV19 and TRBJ2-2, reads DGGITQSPKYLFRKEGQNVTLSCEQNLNHDAMYWYRQDPGQGLRLIYYSQIVNDFQKGDIAEGYSVSREKKESFPLTVTSAQKNPTAFYLCASLGTGLRGTGELFFGEGSRLTVL.